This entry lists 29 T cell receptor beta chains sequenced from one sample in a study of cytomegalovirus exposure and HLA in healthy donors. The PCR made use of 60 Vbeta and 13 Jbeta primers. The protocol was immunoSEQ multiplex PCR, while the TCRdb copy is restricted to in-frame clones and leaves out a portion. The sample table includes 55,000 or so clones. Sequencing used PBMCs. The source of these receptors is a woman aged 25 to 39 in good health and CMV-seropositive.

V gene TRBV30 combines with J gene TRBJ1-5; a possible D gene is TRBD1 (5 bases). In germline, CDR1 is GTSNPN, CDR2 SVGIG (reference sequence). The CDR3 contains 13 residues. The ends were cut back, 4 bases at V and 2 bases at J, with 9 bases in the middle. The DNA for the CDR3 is TGTGCCTGGACAGGGTCTGGCAATCAGCCCCAGCATTTT. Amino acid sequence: CAWTGSGNQPQHF.

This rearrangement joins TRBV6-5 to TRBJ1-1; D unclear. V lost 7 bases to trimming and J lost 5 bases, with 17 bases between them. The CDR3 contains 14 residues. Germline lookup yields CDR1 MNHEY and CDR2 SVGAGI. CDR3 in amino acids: CASTGLLTSTEAFF. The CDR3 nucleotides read TGTGCCAGCACCGGACTCCTCACAAGTACTGAAGCTTTCTTT.

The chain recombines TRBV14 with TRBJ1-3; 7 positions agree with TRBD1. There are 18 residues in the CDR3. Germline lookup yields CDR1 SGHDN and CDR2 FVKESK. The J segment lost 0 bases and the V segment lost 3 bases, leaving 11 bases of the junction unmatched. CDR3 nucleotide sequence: TGTGCCAGCAGCCACCCGGGACAGCGATTTAGCTCTGGAAACACCATATATTTT. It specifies CASSHPGQRFSSGNTIYF.

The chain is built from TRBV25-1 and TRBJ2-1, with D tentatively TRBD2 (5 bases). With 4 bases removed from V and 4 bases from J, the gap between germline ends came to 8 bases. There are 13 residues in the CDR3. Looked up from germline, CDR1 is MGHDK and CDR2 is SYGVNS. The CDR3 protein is CASSGSGYNEQFF. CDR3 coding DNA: TGTGCCAGCAGTGGATCGGGGTACAATGAGCAGTTCTTC.

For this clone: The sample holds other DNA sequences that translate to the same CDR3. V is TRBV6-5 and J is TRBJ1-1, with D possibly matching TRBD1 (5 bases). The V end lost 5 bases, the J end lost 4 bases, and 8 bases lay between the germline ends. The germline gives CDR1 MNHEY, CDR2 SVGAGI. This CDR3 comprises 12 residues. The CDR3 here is CASSRGGTEAFF. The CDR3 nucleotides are TGTGCCAGCAGTAGGGGTGGCACTGAAGCTTTCTTT.

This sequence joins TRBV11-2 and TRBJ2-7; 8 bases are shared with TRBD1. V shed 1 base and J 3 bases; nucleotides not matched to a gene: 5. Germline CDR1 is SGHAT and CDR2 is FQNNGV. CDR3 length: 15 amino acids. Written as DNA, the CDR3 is TGTGCCAGCAGCTTAGGTCCAGGACAGGGCTACGAGCAGTACTTC. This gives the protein CASSLGPGQGYEQYF.

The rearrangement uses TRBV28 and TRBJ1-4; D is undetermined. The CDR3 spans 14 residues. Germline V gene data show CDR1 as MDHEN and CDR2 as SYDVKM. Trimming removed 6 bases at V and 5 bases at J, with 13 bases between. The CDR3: CASRLDTGNEKLFF. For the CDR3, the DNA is TGTGCCAGCAGACTAGACACGGGGAATGAAAAACTGTTTTTT.

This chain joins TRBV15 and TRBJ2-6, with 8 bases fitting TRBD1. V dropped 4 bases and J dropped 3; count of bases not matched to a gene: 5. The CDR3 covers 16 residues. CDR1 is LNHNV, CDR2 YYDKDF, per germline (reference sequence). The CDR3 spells CATSTRQGSGANVLTF. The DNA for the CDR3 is TGTGCCACCAGCACCCGACAGGGGAGTGGGGCCAACGTCCTGACTTTC.

The DNA of the CDR3 is TGTGCCAGCAGCGGAGGCGGGGGGCTCTTTGGCTACACCTTC. Amino acids: CASSGGGGLFGYTF. This sequence joins TRBV9 and TRBJ1-2, with D perhaps matching TRBD1 (6 bases). Germline V CDR1 and CDR2: SGDLS, YYNGEE. Trimming shortened V by 3 bases and J by 7 bases, and 16 bases separated the two germline ends. This CDR3 region has 14 residues.

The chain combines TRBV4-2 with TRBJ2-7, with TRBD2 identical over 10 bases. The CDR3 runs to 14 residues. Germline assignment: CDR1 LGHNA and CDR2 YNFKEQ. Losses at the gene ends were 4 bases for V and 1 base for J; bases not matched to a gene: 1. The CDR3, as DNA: TGTGCCAGCAGCCGTAGCGGGGGGTCCTACGAGCAGTACTTC. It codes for CASSRSGGSYEQYF.

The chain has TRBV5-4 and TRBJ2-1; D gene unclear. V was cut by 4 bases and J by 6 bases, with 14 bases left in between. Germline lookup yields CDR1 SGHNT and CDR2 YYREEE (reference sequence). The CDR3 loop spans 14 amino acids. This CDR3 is CASSPASRSNEQFF. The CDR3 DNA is TGTGCCAGCAGCCCGGCTAGTCGGTCCAATGAGCAGTTCTTC.

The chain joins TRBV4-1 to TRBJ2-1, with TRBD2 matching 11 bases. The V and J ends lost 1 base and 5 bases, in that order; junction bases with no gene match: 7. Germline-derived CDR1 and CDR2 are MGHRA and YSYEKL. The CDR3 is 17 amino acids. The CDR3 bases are TGCGCCAGCAGCCAAGGACTTAGCGGGAGGGCCGACAATGAGCAGTTCTTC. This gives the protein CASSQGLSGRADNEQFF.

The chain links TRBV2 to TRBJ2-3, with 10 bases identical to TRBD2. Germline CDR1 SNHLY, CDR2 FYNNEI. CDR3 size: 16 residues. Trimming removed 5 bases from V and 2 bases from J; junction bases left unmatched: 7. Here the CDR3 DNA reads TGTGCCAGCAGTCTGAGCGGGAGGGATACCACAGATACGCAGTATTTT. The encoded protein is CASSLSGRDTTDTQYF.

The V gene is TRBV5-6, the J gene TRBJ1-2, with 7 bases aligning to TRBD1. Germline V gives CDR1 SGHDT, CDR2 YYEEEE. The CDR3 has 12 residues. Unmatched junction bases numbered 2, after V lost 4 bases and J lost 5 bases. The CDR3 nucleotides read TGTGCCAGCAGCGTGGACAGGTATGGCTACACCTTC. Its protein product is CASSVDRYGYTF.

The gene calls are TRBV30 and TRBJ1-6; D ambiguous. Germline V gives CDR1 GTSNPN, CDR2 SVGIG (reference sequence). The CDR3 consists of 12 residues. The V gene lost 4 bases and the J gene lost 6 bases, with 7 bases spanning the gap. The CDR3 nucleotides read TGTGCCTGGACCCGCGGTAATTCACCCCTCCACTTT. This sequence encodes CAWTRGNSPLHF.

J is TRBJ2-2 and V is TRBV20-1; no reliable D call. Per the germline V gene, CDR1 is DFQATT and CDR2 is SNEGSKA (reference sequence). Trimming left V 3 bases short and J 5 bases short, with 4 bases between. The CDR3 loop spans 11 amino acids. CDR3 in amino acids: CSASRTGELFF. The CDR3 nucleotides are TGCAGTGCTAGTCGGACCGGGGAGCTGTTTTTT.

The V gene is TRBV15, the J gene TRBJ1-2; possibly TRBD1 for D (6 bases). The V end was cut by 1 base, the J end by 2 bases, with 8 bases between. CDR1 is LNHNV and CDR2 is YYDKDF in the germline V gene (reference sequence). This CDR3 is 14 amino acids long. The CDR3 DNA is TGTGCCACCAGCAGAGGGGGGCAAAACTATGGCTACACCTTC. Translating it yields CATSRGGQNYGYTF.

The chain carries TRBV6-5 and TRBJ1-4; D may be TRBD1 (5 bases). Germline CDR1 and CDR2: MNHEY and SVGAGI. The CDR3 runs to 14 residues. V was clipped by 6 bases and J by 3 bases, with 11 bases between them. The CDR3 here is CASRRQIPNEKLFF. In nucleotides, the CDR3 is TGTGCCAGCAGGAGACAGATACCTAATGAAAAACTGTTTTTT.

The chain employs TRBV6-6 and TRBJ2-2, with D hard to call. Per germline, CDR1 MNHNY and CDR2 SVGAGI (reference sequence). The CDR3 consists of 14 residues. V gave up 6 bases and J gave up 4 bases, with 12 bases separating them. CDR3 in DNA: TGTGCCAGCAGCCACAGTTTCGGCACCGGGGAGCTGTTTTTT. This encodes CASSHSFGTGELFF.

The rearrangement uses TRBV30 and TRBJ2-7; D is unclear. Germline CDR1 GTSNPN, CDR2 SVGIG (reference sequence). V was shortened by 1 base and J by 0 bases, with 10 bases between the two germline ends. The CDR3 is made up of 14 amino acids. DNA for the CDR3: TGTGCCTGGAGTGACGAGGCTAGCTCCTACGAGCAGTACTTC. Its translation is CAWSDEASSYEQYF.

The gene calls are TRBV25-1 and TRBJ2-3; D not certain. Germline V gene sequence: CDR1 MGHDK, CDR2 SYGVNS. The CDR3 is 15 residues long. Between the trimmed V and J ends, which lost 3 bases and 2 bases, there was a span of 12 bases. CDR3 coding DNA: TGTGCCAGCAGTGATCGAGTTTCCGTCACAGATACGCAGTATTTT. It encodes CASSDRVSVTDTQYF.

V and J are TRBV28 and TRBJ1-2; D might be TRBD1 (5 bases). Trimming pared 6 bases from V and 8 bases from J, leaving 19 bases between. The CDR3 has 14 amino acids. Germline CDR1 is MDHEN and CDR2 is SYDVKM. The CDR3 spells CASRAGGTIGGYTF. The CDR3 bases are TGTGCCAGCAGGGCGGGGGGGACGATTGGCGGCTACACCTTC.

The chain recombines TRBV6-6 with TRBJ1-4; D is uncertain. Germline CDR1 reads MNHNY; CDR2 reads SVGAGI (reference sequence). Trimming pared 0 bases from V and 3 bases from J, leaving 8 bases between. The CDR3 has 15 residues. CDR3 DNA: TGTGCCAGCAGTTACTCGAGGCAGTCTAATGAAAAACTGTTTTTT. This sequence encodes CASSYSRQSNEKLFF.

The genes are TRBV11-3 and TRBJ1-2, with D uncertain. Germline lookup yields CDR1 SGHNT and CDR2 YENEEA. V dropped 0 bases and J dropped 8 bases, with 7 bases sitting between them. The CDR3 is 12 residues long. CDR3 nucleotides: TGTGCCAGCAGCTTAGATCCGGGGGGCTACACCTTC. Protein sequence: CASSLDPGGYTF.

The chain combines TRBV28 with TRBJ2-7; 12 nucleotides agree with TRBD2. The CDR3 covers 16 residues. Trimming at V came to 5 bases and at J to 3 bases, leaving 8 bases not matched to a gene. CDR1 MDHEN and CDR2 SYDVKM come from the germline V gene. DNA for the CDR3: TGTGCCAGCAGTCCAAGACTAGCGGGGGCATACTACGAGCAGTACTTC. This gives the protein CASSPRLAGAYYEQYF. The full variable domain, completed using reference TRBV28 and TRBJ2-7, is DVKVTQSSRYLVKRTGEKVFLECVQDMDHENMFWYRQDPGLGLRLIYFSYDVKMKEKGDIPEGYSVSREKKERFSLILESASTNQTSMYLCASSPRLAGAYYEQYFGPGTRLTVT.

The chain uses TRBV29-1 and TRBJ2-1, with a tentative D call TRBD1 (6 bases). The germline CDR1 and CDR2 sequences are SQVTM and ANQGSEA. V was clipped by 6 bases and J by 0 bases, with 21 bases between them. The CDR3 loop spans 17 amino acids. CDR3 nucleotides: TGCAGCGTGACTGGGGGCGGAGGTAAGAGCTCCTACAATGAGCAGTTCTTC. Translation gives CSVTGGGGKSSYNEQFF.

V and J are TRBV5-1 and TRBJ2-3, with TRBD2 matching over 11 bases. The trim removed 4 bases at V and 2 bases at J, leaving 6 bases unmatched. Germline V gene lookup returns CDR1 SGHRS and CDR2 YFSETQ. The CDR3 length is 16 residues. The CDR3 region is CASSHRTSGFTDTQYF. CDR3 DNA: TGCGCCAGCAGCCACCGGACTAGCGGGTTCACAGATACGCAGTATTTT.

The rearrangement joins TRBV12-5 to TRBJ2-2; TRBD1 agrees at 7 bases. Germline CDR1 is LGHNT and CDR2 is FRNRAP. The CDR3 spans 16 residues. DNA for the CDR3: TGTGCCCCGAGGCGACAGGGATGGGGAACACCCGGGGAGCTGTTTTTT. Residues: CAPRRQGWGTPGELFF. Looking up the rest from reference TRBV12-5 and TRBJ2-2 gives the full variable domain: DARVTQTPRHKVTEMGQEVTMRCQPILGHNTVFWYRQTMMQGLELLAYFRNRAPLDDSGMPKDRFSAEMPDATLATLKIQPSEPRDSAVYFCAPRRQGWGTPGELFFGEGSRLTVL.

DNA for the CDR3: TGTGCCAGCAGTTTATTACTGGGCCCTCACAATGAGCAGTTCTTC. Protein sequence: CASSLLLGPHNEQFF. The chain joins TRBV27 to TRBJ2-1, with D hard to call. Germline loops: CDR1 MNHEY, CDR2 SMNVEV (reference sequence). The CDR3 is made up of 15 amino acids. V dropped 1 base and J dropped 5 bases, with 12 bases sitting between them.